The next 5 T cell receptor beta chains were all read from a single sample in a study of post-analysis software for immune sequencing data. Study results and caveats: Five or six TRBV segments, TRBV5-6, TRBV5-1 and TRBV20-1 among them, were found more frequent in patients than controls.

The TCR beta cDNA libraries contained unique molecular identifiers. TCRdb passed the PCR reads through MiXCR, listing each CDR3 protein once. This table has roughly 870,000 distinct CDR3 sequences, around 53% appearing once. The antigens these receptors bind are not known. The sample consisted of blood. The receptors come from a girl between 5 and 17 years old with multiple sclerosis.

The CDR3 loop is CASSPAYSQGGSPLHF. The CDR3 coding sequence is TGTGCCAGCAGCCCTGCATACAGCCAGGGAGGGTCACCCCTCCACTTT. The rearrangement joins TRBV4-2 to TRBJ1-6; the D gene is possibly TRBD1 (5 bases). CDR1 LGHNA and CDR2 YNFKEQ come from the germline V gene. The CDR3 extends over 16 amino acids. Trimming shortened V by 4 bases and J by 10 bases, and 20 bases separated the two germline ends.

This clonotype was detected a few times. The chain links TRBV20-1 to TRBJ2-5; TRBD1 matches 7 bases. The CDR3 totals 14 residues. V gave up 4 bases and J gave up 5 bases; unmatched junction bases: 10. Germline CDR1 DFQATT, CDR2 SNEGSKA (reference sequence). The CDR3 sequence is CSATRQGVMETQYF. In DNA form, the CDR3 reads TGCAGTGCTACCAGACAGGGCGTAATGGAGACCCAGTACTTC.

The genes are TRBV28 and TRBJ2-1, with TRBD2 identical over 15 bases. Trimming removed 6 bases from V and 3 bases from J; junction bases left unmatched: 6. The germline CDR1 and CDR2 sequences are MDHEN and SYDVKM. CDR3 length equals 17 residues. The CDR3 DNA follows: TGTGCCAGCAGCCGGGGACTAGCGGGAGGTGTCTACAATGAGCAGTTCTTC. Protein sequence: CASSRGLAGGVYNEQFF.

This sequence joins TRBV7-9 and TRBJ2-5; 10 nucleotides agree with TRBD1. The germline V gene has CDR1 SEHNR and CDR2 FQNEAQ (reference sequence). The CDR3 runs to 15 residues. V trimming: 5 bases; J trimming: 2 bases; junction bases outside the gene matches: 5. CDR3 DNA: TGTGCCAGCAGCCCTGCGGGACAGGGGCAAGAGACCCAGTACTTC. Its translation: CASSPAGQGQETQYF.

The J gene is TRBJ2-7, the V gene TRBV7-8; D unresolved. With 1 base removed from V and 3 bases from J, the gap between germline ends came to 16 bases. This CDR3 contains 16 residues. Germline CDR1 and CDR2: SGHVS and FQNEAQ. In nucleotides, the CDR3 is TGTGCCAGCAGCTTAGTCTGGAAGGAAGGCGGCTACGAGCAGTACTTC. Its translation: CASSLVWKEGGYEQYF.